One TCR beta chain is described in this entry. Its antigen is not known. Per germline, CDR1 MGHDK and CDR2 SYGVNS. The CDR3 runs to 13 residues. The germline V and J ends were trimmed by 2 bases and 9 bases, with 11 bases remaining between them. The data were taken from a study of cytomegalovirus exposure and HLA in healthy donors. Whole-study findings and limits: First-cohort TCR clusters were later found to tend to co-occur in the 90 to 150 validation repertoires. Reports credit the classifier with highly specific, highly sensitive diagnosis of cytomegalovirus status.

TCRdb's table, derived via immunoSEQ multiplex PCR, lists solely in-frame clones and lacks some. Counted here are around 94,000 clones, over 85% occurring once; the ten biggest clones make up roughly 0.9%. Sequencing was performed on PBMCs. The TCR sequence derives from a woman aged 18 to 35 in good health and CMV-seronegative. The chain carries TRBV25-1 and TRBJ2-1; D is possibly TRBD2 (6 bases). The CDR3 loop is CASSEKGGGEQFF. The CDR3 DNA reads as TGTGCCAGCAGTGAAAAGGGAGGAGGTGAGCAGTTCTTC.